The rows below give T cell receptor beta chains drawn from one sample of a study of T cells in Graves' hyperthyroidism and ophthalmopathy. TCRdb independently ran MiXCR on the multiplex PCR reads; one entry per CDR3 protein. The sample lists some 600,000 distinct CDR3 sequences, approximately 15% seen once, with roughly 5.5% in the top ten. Sequenced sample: blood. Receptor source: a woman aged 25 to 39 with Graves' hyperthyroidism that later progressed to Graves' ophthalmopathy. The CDR3 runs from the conserved cysteine through the conserved F or W. Each record gives: clone size, D gene, V gene, J gene, CDR3 DNA, CDR3 protein. A D gene is named only where the DNA matches it firmly. Rows may omit the clone size; those that give it use once, few, many or a size class.

>few|-|TRBV29-1|TRBJ2-2
TGCAGCGCTCAGGGGGGGAACACCGGGGAGCTGTTTTTT
CSAQGGNTGELFF
>many|-|TRBV6-1|TRBJ2-6
TGTGCCAGCAGGGAGTTTGACTCTGGGGCCAACGTCCTGACTTTC
CASREFDSGANVLTF
>few|-|TRBV20-1|TRBJ2-3
TGCAGTGCCGAGAGAGGTCCCCAGAGGCCGCAGTATTTT
CSAERGPQRPQYF
>many|TRBD1|TRBV7-8|TRBJ2-3
TGTGCCAGCAGCCAGAATACAGGGGACACAGATACGCAGTATTTT
CASSQNTGDTDTQYF
>many|-|TRBV6-2/TRBV6-3|TRBJ1-1
TGTGCCAGCAGTCCAGGGGAAAGGGCAGCTTTCTTT
CASSPGERAAFF
>many|-|TRBV11-3|TRBJ2-1
TGTGCCAGCAGCCCCTACAATGAGCAGTTCTTC
CASSPYNEQFF
>few|TRBD1|TRBV4-1|TRBJ1-2
TGCGCCAGCAGCCAGGGCCGGGCAGGGGGCGGGCTGGATGGCTACACCTTC
CASSQGRAGGGLDGYTF
>few|TRBD1|TRBV6-1|TRBJ1-5
TGTGCCAGCAGCGACCCCGTCCGGGACAGTAGCAATCAGCCCCAGCATTTT
CASSDPVRDSSNQPQHF
>-|TRBD2|TRBV2|TRBJ2-7
TGTGCCAGCAGTGAACGGACTAGGAGGAACGAGCAGTACTTC
CASSERTRRNEQYF
>few|-|TRBV9|TRBJ2-7
TGTGCCAGCAGCCCTCAAGGAGGGGGAGAGGGCCGAAGCTCCTACGAGCAGTACTTC
CASSPQGGGEGRSSYEQYF